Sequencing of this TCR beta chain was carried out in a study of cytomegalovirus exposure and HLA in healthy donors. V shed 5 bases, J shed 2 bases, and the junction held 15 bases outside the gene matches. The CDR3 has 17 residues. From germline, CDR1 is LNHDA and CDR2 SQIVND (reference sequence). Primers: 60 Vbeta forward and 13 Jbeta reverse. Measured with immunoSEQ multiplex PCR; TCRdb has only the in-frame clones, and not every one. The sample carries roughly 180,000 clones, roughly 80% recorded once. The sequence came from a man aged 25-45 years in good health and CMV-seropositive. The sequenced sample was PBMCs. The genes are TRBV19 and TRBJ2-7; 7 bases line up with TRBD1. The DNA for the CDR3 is TGTGCCAGTAGTCCCCCAAGACAGGGCGATAGGACCTACGAGCAGTACTTC. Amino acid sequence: CASSPPRQGDRTYEQYF.